This T cell receptor beta chain was sequenced for a study of CD4+ T cells in melanoma. CDR1 and CDR2 from the germline V gene are MNHEY and SMNVEV (reference sequence). This CDR3 has 17 residues. The germline V and J ends were trimmed by 4 bases and 0 bases, with 16 bases remaining between them. Repertoires were generated with immunoSEQ multiplex PCR, while TCRdb's copy carries only in-frame clones and drops some. In the table there are about 50,000 clones, approximately 92% of which are singletons. This receptor was obtained from a human donor with melanoma. Sequencing was performed on peripheral blood. The genes are TRBV27 and TRBJ1-5; no definite D call. This chain's CDR3 is CASSSISGRYSNQPQHF. Here the CDR3 DNA reads TGTGCCAGCAGTTCCATTTCAGGACGGTATAGCAATCAGCCCCAGCATTTT.